A few counts support the clone carrying this TCR beta chain. The antigen is unknown. This sample stems from a study of beta chain features in type 1 diabetes. The V end was cut by 3 bases, the J end by 7 bases, with 15 bases between. The germline CDR1 and CDR2 sequences are KGHSH and LQKENI. This CDR3 comprises 15 residues. Findings and caveats of the study: Significant though moderate, a shortening of TCRB CDR3s appeared in all four CD4+ subsets of Type 1 diabetes patients. For patients, the naive, central memory and Treg TCRB repertoires appeared more alike than for healthy donors. Type 1 diabetes patients had VDJ junctions that carried fewer insertions and more deletions.

The study reverse transcribed the entire isolated RNA, so it sequenced expressed TCRB transcripts. Measured with immunoSEQ multiplex PCR; TCRdb has only the in-frame clones, and not every one. The table records over 200,000 clones, roughly 11% of them present only once. A heparinised blood draw that averaged about 120 mL was obtained once from each donor. Sorting of CD4+ naive, central memory, regulatory and stem cell-like memory cells was performed via CD45RO/CCR7/CD25/CD127/CD95/CD27. The V gene is TRBV18, the J gene TRBJ1-4; D gene uncertain. Sequencing was done on a sample of naive CD4+ T cells from blood. The receptor was derived from a young man with type 1 diabetes. The CDR3 reads CASSPNELRGEKLFF. DNA for the CDR3: TGTGCCAGCTCACCCAACGAGCTTCGGGGTGAAAAACTGTTTTTT.